These T cell receptor beta chains were read from a single sample in a study of technical replicates of blood from a few donors. Assay: immunoSEQ multiplex PCR; the TCRdb copy retains only in-frame clones and omits some. The data hold 55,000 to 80,000 clones, with nearly 98% observed a single time. The sample comprised T cells isolated from PBMCs. These receptors were collected from a human donor in good health. The CDR3 runs from the conserved cysteine through the conserved F or W. The D gene is left open where the match is weak. Not every row has a clone size; where given, it reads once, few, many or a size class.

d_call clone_size j_call v_call cdr3_aa cdr3_nt
TRBD1 - TRBJ1-1 TRBV25-1 CASSAVGPGGHDGAFF TGTGCCAGCTCCGCGGTGGGGCCAGGGGGTCATGACGGAGCTTTCTTT
TRBD2 - TRBJ2-7 TRBV5-6 CASSLGGGRGHEQYF TGTGCCAGCAGCTTGGGGGGCGGGAGAGGCCACGAGCAGTACTTC
TRBD1 - TRBJ2-5 TRBV2 CASRTGGQETQYF TGTGCCAGCAGGACAGGGGGCCAAGAGACCCAGTACTTC
TRBD2 - TRBJ2-1 TRBV11-2 CASSGTSGSYNEQFF TGTGCCAGCAGCGGGACTAGCGGGAGTTACAATGAGCAGTTCTTC
- - TRBJ2-7 TRBV4-2 CASSPGGGRRYEQYF TGTGCCAGCAGCCCCGGAGGGGGCAGAAGGTACGAGCAGTACTTC
TRBD1 - TRBJ1-1 TRBV7-9 CASSSQGRNTEAFF TGTGCCAGCAGCTCACAGGGGCGGAACACTGAAGCTTTCTTT
- once TRBJ2-7 TRBV29-1 CSVGVQGRGQYF TGCAGCGTTGGGGTACAGGGCAGGGGGCAGTACTTC
- once TRBJ2-7 TRBV2 CASRENSLGEQYF TGTGCCAGCAGGGAGAACTCCTTGGGCGAGCAGTACTTC
- - TRBJ1-1 TRBV27 CASSLKGMTEAFF TGTGCCAGCAGTTTAAAGGGGATGACTGAAGCTTTCTTT
- once TRBJ2-1 TRBV6-6 CASSGRQGLVGEQFF TGTGCCAGCAGTGGTCGCCAGGGCCTAGTGGGTGAGCAGTTCTTC
TRBD1 - TRBJ1-6 TRBV6-1 CASSVYRGEINSPLHF TGTGCCAGCAGTGTATACAGGGGGGAGATTAATTCACCCCTCCACTTT
- few TRBJ2-3 TRBV27 CASSLYGPGGTDTQYF TGTGCCAGCAGTTTGTACGGGCCGGGGGGCACAGATACGCAGTATTTT
TRBD2 - TRBJ2-3 TRBV11-1 CASSLAGRADTQYF TGTGCCAGCAGCTTAGCCGGGAGGGCGGATACGCAGTATTTT
- - TRBJ1-1 TRBV2 CASSAGLDTEAFF TGTGCCAGCAGTGCAGGGTTGGACACTGAAGCTTTCTTT
TRBD1 - TRBJ2-1 TRBV11-3 CASSLVTGGNEQFF TGTGCCAGCAGCTTAGTTACAGGGGGCAATGAGCAGTTCTTC
- - TRBJ2-7 TRBV30 CAGYGTSTFSYEQYF TGTGCCGGATATGGGACTTCCACATTTTCCTACGAGCAGTACTTC
- - TRBJ2-5 TRBV6-5 CASIRGIGEETQYF TGTGCCAGCATACGGGGGATTGGGGAAGAGACCCAGTACTTC
TRBD2 - TRBJ2-3 TRBV29-1 CSVGTSRPDTQYF TGCAGCGTAGGGACTAGTCGCCCAGATACGCAGTATTTT
- - TRBJ1-3 TRBV6-6 CASSLPGHQGNTIYF TGTGCCAGCAGTCTTCCGGGACATCAAGGAAACACCATATATTTT
- - TRBJ1-5 TRBV27 CASSLSAGGQPQHF TGTGCCAGCAGTTTATCGGCGGGAGGTCAGCCCCAGCATTTT
TRBD2 - TRBJ2-2 TRBV7-9 CASSPPPGTSENTGELFF TGTGCCAGCAGCCCACCGCCCGGGACTAGCGAGAACACCGGGGAGCTGTTTTTT
TRBD1 once TRBJ2-1 TRBV19 CASNQQGAYNEQFF TGTGCCAGTAATCAGCAGGGGGCATACAATGAGCAGTTCTTC
TRBD2 - TRBJ2-3 TRBV6-5 CASSYFGTSGTDTQYF TGTGCCAGCAGTTACTTCGGGACTAGCGGCACAGATACGCAGTATTTT
- - TRBJ2-7 TRBV28 CASSSPPAEQGLYEQYF TGTGCCAGCAGTTCCCCCCCGGCGGAACAGGGATTATACGAGCAGTACTTC
- - TRBJ2-7 TRBV28 CASSFGSSYEQYF TGTGCCAGCAGTTTTGGTAGCTCCTACGAGCAGTACTTC
TRBD2 - TRBJ2-5 TRBV6-4 CASSRLAGDQETQYF TGTGCCAGCAGTAGACTAGCGGGGGACCAAGAGACCCAGTACTTC
TRBD2 - TRBJ2-3 TRBV7-9 CAGGERGNTDTQYF TGTGCCGGGGGGGAGCGGGGAAACACAGATACGCAGTATTTT
- - TRBJ2-2 TRBV6-5 CASRTGHFLGELFF TGTGCCAGCAGGACGGGACACTTTCTGGGGGAGCTGTTTTTT
TRBD1 - TRBJ1-5 TRBV27 CASSLWGQGSNQPQHF TGTGCCAGCAGTTTATGGGGACAGGGAAGCAATCAGCCCCAGCATTTT
- - TRBJ2-7 TRBV5-1 CASSLWDTSSYEQYF TGCGCCAGCAGCTTATGGGACACGAGCTCCTACGAGCAGTACTTC
TRBD1 - TRBJ1-4 TRBV6-1 CASSYDRGRLFF TGTGCCAGCAGCTACGACAGGGGCCGGCTGTTTTTT
- - TRBJ1-2 TRBV30 CAWYSGQNYGYTF TGTGCCTGGTACTCTGGACAGAACTATGGCTACACCTTC
- - TRBJ1-2 TRBV5-6 CASSPTAGYGYTF TGTGCCAGCAGCCCGACAGCGGGCTATGGCTACACCTTC
- - TRBJ1-4 TRBV27 CASSLYGGGGKLFF TGTGCCAGCAGTTTATATGGGGGCGGTGGAAAACTGTTTTTT
TRBD1 - TRBJ2-4 TRBV14 CASSPIPGQGASSAKNIQYF TGTGCCAGCAGCCCGATACCGGGACAGGGGGCTTCGTCGGCCAAAAACATTCAGTACTTC
TRBD1 once TRBJ2-7 TRBV5-4 CASSFSGGGYEQYF TGTGCCAGCAGCTTTTCAGGGGGCGGGTACGAGCAGTACTTC
TRBD2 - TRBJ2-7 TRBV28 CASSSPSGSSYEQYF TGTGCCAGCAGTTCCCCTAGCGGGAGCTCCTACGAGCAGTACTTC
- - TRBJ2-7 TRBV29-1 CSVGSTRYEQYF TGCAGCGTTGGGTCAACGCGGTACGAGCAGTACTTC
- - TRBJ1-1 TRBV6-5 CASSYGRQYLNTEAFF TGTGCCAGCAGTTATGGAAGACAATACCTGAACACTGAAGCTTTCTTT
- - TRBJ2-3 TRBV6-5 CASSYSPRDTQYF TGTGCCAGCAGTTACTCCCCGCGCGATACGCAGTATTTT
- - TRBJ1-4 TRBV2 CASSVQGHSNEKLFF TGTGCCAGCAGTGTACAGGGTCACTCTAATGAAAAACTGTTTTTT
- - TRBJ2-5 TRBV4-1 CASSQDSLEETQYF TGCGCCAGCAGCCAAGATAGCTTGGAGGAGACCCAGTACTTC
TRBD2 - TRBJ2-1 TRBV9 CASSASWTSGGGYNEQFF TGTGCCAGCAGCGCATCATGGACTAGCGGGGGGGGCTACAATGAGCAGTTCTTC
TRBD1 few TRBJ1-5 TRBV2 CASGQDSNQPQHF TGTGCCAGCGGACAGGATAGCAATCAGCCCCAGCATTTT